This T cell receptor (beta chain) came from a study of cytomegalovirus exposure and HLA in healthy donors. Germline V lookup: CDR1 MDHEN, CDR2 SYDVKM. J was trimmed by 5 bases and V by 8 bases; bases with no gene match: 7. This CDR3 comprises 13 residues. PCR primers comprised 60 Vbeta and 13 Jbeta primers. Assay used: immunoSEQ multiplex PCR; TCRdb lists only in-frame clones, some missing. The sample lists 40,000 to 55,000 clones; approximately 73% were seen once. Findings and caveats of the study: CMV serostatus was the only recorded immune exposure for donors.

For this clone: Its matching antigen is unknown.

The donors, nominally healthy at sampling, likely had unrecorded immune exposures. The V gene is TRBV28, the J gene TRBJ2-7; 9 bases align to TRBD1. This TCR was recovered from a man between 18 and 29 years old in good health and CMV-seronegative. The specimen was PBMCs. The chain's CDR3 is CASFGQGIHEQYF. The CDR3 coding sequence is TGTGCCAGCTTCGGACAGGGGATCCACGAGCAGTACTTC. Variable domain in full (rest from reference TRBV28 and TRBJ2-7): DVKVTQSSRYLVKRTGEKVFLECVQDMDHENMFWYRQDPGLGLRLIYFSYDVKMKEKGDIPEGYSVSREKKERFSLILESASTNQTSMYLCASFGQGIHEQYFGPGTRLTVT.